This T cell receptor (beta chain) was retrieved from a study of shared clonotypes between healthy human individuals. As concerns this clone: Its specificity is not known. Other nucleotide sequences from this sample produce the same CDR3.

Notes on the study in general: A few donors showed sharing of around 5% of naive CD4 clonotypes.

Naive CD8 cells, CD45RO-negative and positively selected for CCR7, excluded terminally differentiated effector memory CD45RA+ cells. Generated by immunoSEQ multiplex PCR, the TCRdb table keeps only in-frame clones and is missing some. Here the sample spans millions of clones, about 95% being singletons. From germline, CDR1 is MGHRA and CDR2 YSYEKL. Trimming left V 3 bases short and J 4 bases short, with 12 bases between. CDR3 length equals 14 residues. The receptor was derived from a young man in good health. Material for sequencing was naive CD8+ T cells sorted from blood. This chain links TRBV4-1 with TRBJ1-2, with a weak D call TRBD1 (5 bases). CDR3: CASSQTQGGYGYTF. CDR3 DNA sequence: TGCGCCAGCAGCCAGACGCAGGGCGGCTATGGCTACACCTTC.